This T cell receptor (beta chain) stems from a study of blood T cell repertoires in COVID-19. Study overall: From T cells, B-cell-depleted T cells, or PBMCs came the material, which was cDNA or gDNA.

The age range of participants was about 18 to 90 years, with residence in more than 20 US areas. TCRdb's copy holds only in-frame clones and misses some; the assay was immunoSEQ multiplex PCR. Of some 350,000 clones in the sample, around 87% were seen once. The germline V gene has CDR1 MNHEY and CDR2 SVGEGT. The CDR3 length is 16 residues. Unmatched junction bases numbered 5, after V lost 0 bases and J lost 0 bases. This clonotype was sampled from a woman in her 30s who had recovered from COVID-19. Sequenced sample: PBMCs or T cells enriched from blood (not recorded which). The V and J genes are TRBV6-2 or TRBV6-3 and TRBJ2-7; 7 nucleotides match TRBD2. The CDR3 protein is CASSYSGAGNSYEQYF. DNA of the CDR3: TGTGCCAGCAGTTACTCTGGAGCGGGGAACTCCTACGAGCAGTACTTC.